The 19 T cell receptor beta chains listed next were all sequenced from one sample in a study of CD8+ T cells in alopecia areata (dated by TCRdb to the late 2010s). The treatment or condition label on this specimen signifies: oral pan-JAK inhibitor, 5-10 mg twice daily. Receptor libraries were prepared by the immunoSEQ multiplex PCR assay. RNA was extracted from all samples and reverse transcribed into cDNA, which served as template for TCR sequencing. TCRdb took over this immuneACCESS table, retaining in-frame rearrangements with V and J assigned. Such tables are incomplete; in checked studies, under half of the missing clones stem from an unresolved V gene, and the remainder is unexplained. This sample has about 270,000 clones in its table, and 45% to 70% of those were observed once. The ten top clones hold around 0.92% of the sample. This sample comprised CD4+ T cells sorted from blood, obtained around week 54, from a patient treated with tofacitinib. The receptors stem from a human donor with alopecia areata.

The DNA for the CDR3 is TGCAGCGTCGCCGGACAGGGCTGGGGCACTGAAGCTTTCTTT. Amino acid sequence: CSVAGQGWGTEAFF. The chain combines TRBV29-1 with TRBJ1-1, with 8 bases that match TRBD1. The CDR3 is 14 residues long. The germline gives CDR1 SQVTM, CDR2 ANQGSEA. The V and J ends lost 6 bases and 4 bases, in that order; junction bases with no gene match: 10.

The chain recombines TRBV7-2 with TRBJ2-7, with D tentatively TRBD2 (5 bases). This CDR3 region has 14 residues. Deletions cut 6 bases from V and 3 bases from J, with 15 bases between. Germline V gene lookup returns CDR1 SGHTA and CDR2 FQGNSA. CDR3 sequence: CASSIGPGNYEQYF. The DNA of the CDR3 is TGTGCCAGCAGTATAGGCCCGGGGAACTACGAGCAGTACTTC.

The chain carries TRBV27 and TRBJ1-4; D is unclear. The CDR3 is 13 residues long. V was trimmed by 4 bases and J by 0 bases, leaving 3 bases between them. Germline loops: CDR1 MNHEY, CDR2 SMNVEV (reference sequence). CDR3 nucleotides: TGTGCCAGCAGTTACACAACTAATGAAAAACTGTTTTTT. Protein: CASSYTTNEKLFF.

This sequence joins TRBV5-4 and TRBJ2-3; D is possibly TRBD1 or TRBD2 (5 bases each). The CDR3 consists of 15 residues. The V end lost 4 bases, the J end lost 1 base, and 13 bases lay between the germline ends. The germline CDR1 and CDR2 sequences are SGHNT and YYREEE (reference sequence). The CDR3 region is CASSGHGAGTDTQYF. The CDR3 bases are TGTGCCAGCAGCGGACACGGGGCGGGCACAGATACGCAGTATTTT.

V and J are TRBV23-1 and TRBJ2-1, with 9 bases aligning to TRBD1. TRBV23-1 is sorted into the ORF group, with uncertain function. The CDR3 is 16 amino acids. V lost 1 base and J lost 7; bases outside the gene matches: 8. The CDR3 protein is CASSQLCDRGRNEQFF. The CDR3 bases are TGCGCCAGCAGTCAATTGTGTGACAGGGGGAGGAATGAGCAGTTCTTC.

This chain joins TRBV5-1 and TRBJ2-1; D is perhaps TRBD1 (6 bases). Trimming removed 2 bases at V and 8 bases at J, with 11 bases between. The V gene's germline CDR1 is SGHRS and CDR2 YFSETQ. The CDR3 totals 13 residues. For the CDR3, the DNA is TGCGCCAGCAGCTTACAGGGAGCAGATGAGCAGTTCTTC. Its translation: CASSLQGADEQFF.

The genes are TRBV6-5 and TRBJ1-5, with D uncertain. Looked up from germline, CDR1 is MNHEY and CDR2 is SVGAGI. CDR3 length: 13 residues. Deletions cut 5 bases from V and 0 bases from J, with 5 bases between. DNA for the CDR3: TGTGCCAGCAGTGCGTATAGCAATCAGCCCCAGCATTTT. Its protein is CASSAYSNQPQHF.

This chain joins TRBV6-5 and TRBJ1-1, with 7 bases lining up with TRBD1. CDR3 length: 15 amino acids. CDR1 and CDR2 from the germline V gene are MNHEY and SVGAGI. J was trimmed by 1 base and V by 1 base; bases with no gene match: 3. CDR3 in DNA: TGTGCCAGCAGTTACTGGACAGGCTGGAACACTGAAGCTTTCTTT. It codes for CASSYWTGWNTEAFF.

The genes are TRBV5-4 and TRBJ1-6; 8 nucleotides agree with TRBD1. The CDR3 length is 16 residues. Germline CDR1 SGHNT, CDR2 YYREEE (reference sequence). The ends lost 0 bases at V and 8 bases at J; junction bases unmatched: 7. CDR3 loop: CASSLASAGGYSPLHF. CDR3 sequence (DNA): TGTGCCAGCAGCTTGGCGTCCGCAGGGGGCTATTCACCCCTCCACTTT.

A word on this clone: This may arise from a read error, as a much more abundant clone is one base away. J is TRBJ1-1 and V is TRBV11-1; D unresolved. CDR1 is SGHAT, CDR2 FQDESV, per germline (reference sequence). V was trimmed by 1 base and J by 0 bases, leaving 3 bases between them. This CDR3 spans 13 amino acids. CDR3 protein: CASSLGLNTEAFF. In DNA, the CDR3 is TGTGCCAGCAGCTTAGGATTGAACACTGAAGCTTTCTTT.

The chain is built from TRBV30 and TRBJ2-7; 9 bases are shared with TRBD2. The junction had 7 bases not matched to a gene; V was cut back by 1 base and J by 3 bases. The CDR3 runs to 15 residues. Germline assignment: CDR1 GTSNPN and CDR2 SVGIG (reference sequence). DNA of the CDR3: TGTGCCTGGAGTGCGAGCGGGGGGTTGGTCTACGAGCAGTACTTC. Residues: CAWSASGGLVYEQYF.

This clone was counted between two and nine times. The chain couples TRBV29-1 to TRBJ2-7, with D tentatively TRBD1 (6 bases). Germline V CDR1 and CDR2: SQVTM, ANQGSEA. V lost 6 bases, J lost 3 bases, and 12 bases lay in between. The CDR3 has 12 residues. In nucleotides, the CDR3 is TGCAGCGTCGGACAGTTAAACTACGAGCAGTACTTC. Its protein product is CSVGQLNYEQYF.

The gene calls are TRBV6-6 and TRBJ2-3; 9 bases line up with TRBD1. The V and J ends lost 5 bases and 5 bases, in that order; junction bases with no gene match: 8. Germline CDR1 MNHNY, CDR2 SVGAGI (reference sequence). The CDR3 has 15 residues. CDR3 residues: CASSQEGQGLDTQYF. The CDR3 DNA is TGTGCCAGCAGTCAAGAAGGACAGGGGTTAGATACGCAGTATTTT.

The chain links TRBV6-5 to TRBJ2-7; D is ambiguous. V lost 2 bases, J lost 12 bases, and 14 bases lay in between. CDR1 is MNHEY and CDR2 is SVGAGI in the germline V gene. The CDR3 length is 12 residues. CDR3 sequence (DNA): TGTGCCAGCAGTTACGGCCCGACCGGGCTGTACTTC. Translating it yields CASSYGPTGLYF.

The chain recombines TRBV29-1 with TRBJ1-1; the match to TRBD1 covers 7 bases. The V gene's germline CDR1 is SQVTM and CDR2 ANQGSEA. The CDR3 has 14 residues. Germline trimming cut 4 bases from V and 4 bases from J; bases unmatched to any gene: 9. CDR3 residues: CSVGLTGLGTEAFF. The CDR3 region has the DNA TGCAGCGTTGGGCTGACAGGGCTGGGCACTGAAGCTTTCTTT.

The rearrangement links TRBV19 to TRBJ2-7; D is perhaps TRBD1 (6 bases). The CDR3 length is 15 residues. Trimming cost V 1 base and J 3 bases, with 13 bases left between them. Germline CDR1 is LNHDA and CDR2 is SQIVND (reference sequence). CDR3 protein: CASSIGDNVIYEQYF. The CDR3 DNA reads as TGTGCCAGTAGTATAGGGGACAATGTAATCTACGAGCAGTACTTC.

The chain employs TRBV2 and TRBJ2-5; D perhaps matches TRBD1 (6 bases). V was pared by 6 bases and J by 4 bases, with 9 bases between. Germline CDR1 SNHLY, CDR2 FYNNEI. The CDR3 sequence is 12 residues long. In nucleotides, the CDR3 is TGTGCCAGCAGGAAGACAGGAGAGACCCAGTACTTC. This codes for CASRKTGETQYF.

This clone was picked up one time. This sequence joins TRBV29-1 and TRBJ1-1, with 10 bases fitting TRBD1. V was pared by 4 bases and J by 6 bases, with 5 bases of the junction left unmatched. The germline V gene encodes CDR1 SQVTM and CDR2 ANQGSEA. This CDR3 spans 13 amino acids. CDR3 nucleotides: TGCAGCGTTGGGGGACAGGGGCGAGCTGAAGCTTTCTTT. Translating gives CSVGGQGRAEAFF.

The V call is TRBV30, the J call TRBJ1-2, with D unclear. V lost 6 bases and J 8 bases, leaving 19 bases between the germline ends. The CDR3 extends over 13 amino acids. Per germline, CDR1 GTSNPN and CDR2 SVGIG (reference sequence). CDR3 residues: CACDGISKWGYTF. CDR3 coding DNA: TGTGCCTGTGACGGGATCTCAAAGTGGGGCTACACCTTC.